Listed here are 23 T cell receptor beta chains from one sample, sequenced in a study of blood T cell repertoires in COVID-19. Using immunoSEQ multiplex PCR, the repertoire was profiled, and TCRdb retains in-frame clones only, with some absent. The table lists some 150,000 clones, about four fifths of them singletons. Sequenced: peripheral blood. The source of these receptors is a human donor with acute or convalescent COVID-19. The donor label of this sample is uncertain.

V is TRBV10-1 and J is TRBJ2-7; weak D call: TRBD2 (5 bases). Trimming pared 2 bases from V and 6 bases from J, leaving 14 bases between. The CDR3 loop spans 14 amino acids. The germline gives CDR1 WNHNN, CDR2 SYGVQD (reference sequence). In DNA form, the CDR3 reads TGCGCCAGCAGTGAGCGGGGAATCCCTCTCGAGCAGTACTTC. Its translation: CASSERGIPLEQYF.

This chain links TRBV29-1 with TRBJ1-2; 8 bases are shared with TRBD1. V dropped 4 bases and J dropped 8; count of bases not matched to a gene: 9. This CDR3 region has 13 residues. Germline assignment: CDR1 SQVTM and CDR2 ANQGSEA. For the CDR3, the DNA is TGCAGCGTTGCGGAACAGGGGGTTTGGGGCTACACCTTC. Protein: CSVAEQGVWGYTF.

The V call is TRBV7-9, the J call TRBJ1-2; D is unclear. The CDR3 extends over 13 amino acids. Deletions cut 1 base from V and 8 bases from J, with 11 bases between. Germline V lookup: CDR1 SEHNR, CDR2 FQNEAQ (reference sequence). CDR3 amino acids: CASSLVEGGGYTF. DNA of the CDR3: TGTGCCAGCAGCTTAGTGGAGGGCGGCGGCTACACCTTC.

This clone was recorded only once. The chain employs TRBV9 and TRBJ2-3, with D possibly being TRBD1 (6 bases). Germline V lookup: CDR1 SGDLS, CDR2 YYNGEE. V was clipped by 3 bases and J by 5 bases, with 16 bases between them. The CDR3 runs to 15 residues. CDR3 in DNA: TGTGCCAGCAGCGCCTTCACAGGGTCAGGAGATACGCAGTATTTT. It encodes CASSAFTGSGDTQYF. The full variable domain, completed using reference TRBV9 and TRBJ2-3, is DSGVTQTPKHLITATGQRVTLRCSPRSGDLSVYWYQQSLDQGLQFLIQYYNGEERAKGNILERFSAQQFPDLHSELNLSSLELGDSALYFCASSAFTGSGDTQYFGPGTRLTVL.

CDR3 loop: CASSQDQGNSPLHF. In DNA form, the CDR3 reads TGTGCCAGCAGCCAAGATCAGGGGAATTCACCCCTCCACTTT. This chain joins TRBV3-1 (or the pseudogene TRBV3-2) and TRBJ1-6, with D perhaps TRBD1 (6 bases). The CDR3 contains 14 residues. Germline CDR1 LGHDT, CDR2 YNNKEL (reference sequence). The V end lost 0 bases, the J end lost 7 bases, and 7 bases lay between the germline ends.

The chain recombines TRBV29-1 with TRBJ2-2; 13 bases are shared with TRBD2. This CDR3 region has 16 residues. V lost 7 bases, J lost 5 bases, and 10 bases stayed unmatched. The germline gives CDR1 SQVTM, CDR2 ANQGSEA. In DNA form, the CDR3 reads TGCAGCGCCCTCGGACTAGCGGGGGTCGGGACCGGGGAGCTGTTTTTT. Translated, it gives CSALGLAGVGTGELFF.

This clone was seen repeatedly, ten times or more. This rearrangement joins TRBV28 to TRBJ2-2; perhaps TRBD1 as D (6 bases). CDR1 is MDHEN and CDR2 is SYDVKM in the germline V gene. The length of the CDR3 is 14 residues. V was clipped by 5 bases and J by 4 bases, with 11 bases between them. CDR3 nucleotide sequence: TGTGCCAGCAGTAGCGACAGGCTCACCGGGGAGCTGTTTTTT. Amino acid sequence: CASSSDRLTGELFF.

This chain links TRBV12-3 or TRBV12-4 with TRBJ1-1; 8 bases are shared with TRBD1. There are 13 residues in the CDR3. V dropped 6 bases and J dropped 4; count of bases not matched to a gene: 4. The CDR3 DNA is TGTGCCAGCAGGGACAGGGCCTCCACTGAAGCTTTCTTT. It is translated as CASRDRASTEAFF.

This chain connects TRBV29-1 to TRBJ2-7; 8 bases map to TRBD2. V lost 6 bases to trimming and J lost 4 bases; unmatched junction nucleotides: 2. The CDR3 has 11 residues. CDR1 is SQVTM, CDR2 ANQGSEA, per germline. Here the CDR3 reads CSVRGGYEQYF. Written as DNA, the CDR3 is TGCAGCGTCCGGGGGGGGTACGAGCAGTACTTC.

V is TRBV4-1 and J is TRBJ1-5; weak D call: TRBD1 (6 bases). V lost 3 bases, J lost 4 bases, and 16 bases lay in between. The CDR3 loop spans 16 amino acids. CDR1 and CDR2 (germline): MGHRA, YSYEKL. The CDR3 DNA reads TGCGCCAGCAGCCAGGATGGGTTGGGGGCGAATCAGCCCCAGCATTTT. Amino acids: CASSQDGLGANQPQHF.

V and J are TRBV3-1 (or the pseudogene TRBV3-2) and TRBJ2-1; D is uncertain. This CDR3 comprises 15 residues. Trimming shortened V by 4 bases and J by 2 bases, and 12 bases separated the two germline ends. In germline, CDR1 is LGHDT, CDR2 YNNKEL (reference sequence). The CDR3 sequence is CASSPFLKPYNEQFF. The CDR3 DNA sequence: TGTGCCAGCAGCCCTTTTCTCAAGCCCTACAATGAGCAGTTCTTC.

This clone was observed a single time. The gene calls are TRBV5-6 and TRBJ2-7, with 8 bases fitting TRBD1. With 4 bases clipped from V and 0 bases from J, the junction kept 12 bases outside the gene matches. The CDR3 extends over 17 amino acids. Germline V gene sequence: CDR1 SGHDT, CDR2 YYEEEE. CDR3 nucleotide sequence: TGTGCCAGCAGCGCGGGACAGGCCTTCCGGAGCTCCTACGAGCAGTACGTC. As protein: CASSAGQAFRSSYEQYV.

V and J are TRBV19 and TRBJ1-2; D gene uncertain. Deletions cut 3 bases from V and 5 bases from J, with 10 bases between. This CDR3 contains 13 residues. CDR1 LNHDA and CDR2 SQIVND come from the germline V gene (reference sequence). CDR3 DNA: TGTGCCAGTAGTATTGCATCGGGTTATGGCTACACCTTC. Translation: CASSIASGYGYTF.

The chain carries TRBV24-1 and TRBJ1-1; D not resolved. V lost 5 bases, J lost 1 base, and 7 bases lay in between. CDR1 KGHDR and CDR2 SFDVKD come from the germline V gene. This CDR3 has 13 amino acids. CDR3 loop: CATSGSPNTEAFF. The CDR3 region has the DNA TGTGCCACCAGTGGAAGCCCGAACACTGAAGCTTTCTTT.

To note about this clone: A much larger clone sits a single nucleotide away, making a read error possible. The rearrangement joins TRBV25-1 to TRBJ1-5; the D gene is possibly TRBD1 (5 bases). Germline CDR1 MGHDK, CDR2 SYGVNS. The CDR3 runs 13 residues. Trimming removed 4 bases at V and 3 bases at J, with 7 bases between. The CDR3 bases are TGTGCCAGCAGTGGGACAAACAATCAGCCCCAGCATTTT. It codes for CASSGTNNQPQHF.

In its sample, this clone was seen a few times. The chain recombines TRBV28 with TRBJ1-1, with a possible D match to TRBD1 (5 bases). This CDR3 has 12 amino acids. V was cut by 6 bases and J by 3 bases, with 8 bases left in between. Germline V lookup: CDR1 MDHEN, CDR2 SYDVKM. The CDR3 region is CASRTVHTEAFF. CDR3 in DNA: TGTGCCAGCAGGACAGTCCACACTGAAGCTTTCTTT. Based on the CDR3 plus reference TRBV28 and TRBJ1-1, the full variable domain is DVKVTQSSRYLVKRTGEKVFLECVQDMDHENMFWYRQDPGLGLRLIYFSYDVKMKEKGDIPEGYSVSREKKERFSLILESASTNQTSMYLCASRTVHTEAFFGQGTRLTVV.

The count of this clone is one. The chain joins TRBV13 to TRBJ2-2; D call uncertain. Germline CDR1 and CDR2: PRHDT and FYEKMQ (reference sequence). Trimming cost V 5 bases and J 0 bases, with 13 bases left between them. The CDR3 is 16 residues long. The CDR3 DNA reads TGTGCCAGCAGCCTCAGGCACTTTACGAACACCGGGGAGCTGTTTTTT. The encoded protein is CASSLRHFTNTGELFF.

This clone was seen a few times. The rearrangement links TRBV29-1 to TRBJ1-2; the match to TRBD1 covers 9 bases. This CDR3 has 13 amino acids. CDR1 SQVTM and CDR2 ANQGSEA come from the germline V gene. CDR3 sequence reads: CSGLTGQGYGYTF. The CDR3 nucleotides read TGCAGTGGGTTAACGGGACAGGGCTACGGCTACACCTTC.

The rearrangement uses TRBV9 and TRBJ1-3; possibly TRBD1 for D (5 bases). The CDR3 runs to 15 residues. Germline assignment: CDR1 SGDLS and CDR2 YYNGEE. The ends were cut back, 4 bases at V and 2 bases at J, with 13 bases in the middle. CDR3 sequence (DNA): TGTGCCAGCAGCCGTAGTGGGGGGACTGGAAACACCATATATTTT. This sequence encodes CASSRSGGTGNTIYF.

V usage is TRBV30 and J usage is TRBJ1-5, with D possibly matching TRBD1 (5 bases). Germline assignment: CDR1 GTSNPN and CDR2 SVGIG (reference sequence). There are 15 residues in the CDR3. V was cut by 1 base and J by 2 bases, with 12 bases left in between. The CDR3 reads CAWSAGVGGNQPQHF. DNA for the CDR3: TGTGCCTGGAGTGCGGGGGTTGGGGGCAATCAGCCCCAGCATTTT.

This CDR3 reads CASSDRRTGGTGELFF. In DNA, the CDR3 is TGTGCCAGCAGTGATCGCCGGACAGGAGGCACCGGGGAGCTGTTTTTT. V usage is TRBV25-1 and J usage is TRBJ2-2, with TRBD1 identical over 7 bases. This CDR3 is 16 amino acids long. Per the germline V gene, CDR1 is MGHDK and CDR2 is SYGVNS. Trimming removed 3 bases from V and 4 bases from J; junction bases left unmatched: 8.

The V gene is TRBV5-1, the J gene TRBJ1-6, with D perhaps matching TRBD1 (5 bases). The CDR3 consists of 16 residues. Trimming took off 1 base at V and 10 bases at J, with 18 bases between the two ends. Germline values: CDR1 SGHRS, CDR2 YFSETQ. CDR3 sequence reads: CASSLSLGRQGSPLHF. The CDR3 DNA reads TGCGCCAGCAGCTTGTCGTTAGGGAGGCAGGGCTCACCCCTCCACTTT.

The V gene is TRBV27, the J gene TRBJ1-5; D is uncertain. Trimming pared 3 bases from V and 9 bases from J, leaving 12 bases between. Germline V gene sequence: CDR1 MNHEY, CDR2 SMNVEV (reference sequence). The CDR3 length is 13 residues. CDR3 sequence: CASSLGDAGPQHF. CDR3 nucleotides: TGTGCCAGCAGTTTGGGTGACGCGGGGCCCCAGCATTTT.